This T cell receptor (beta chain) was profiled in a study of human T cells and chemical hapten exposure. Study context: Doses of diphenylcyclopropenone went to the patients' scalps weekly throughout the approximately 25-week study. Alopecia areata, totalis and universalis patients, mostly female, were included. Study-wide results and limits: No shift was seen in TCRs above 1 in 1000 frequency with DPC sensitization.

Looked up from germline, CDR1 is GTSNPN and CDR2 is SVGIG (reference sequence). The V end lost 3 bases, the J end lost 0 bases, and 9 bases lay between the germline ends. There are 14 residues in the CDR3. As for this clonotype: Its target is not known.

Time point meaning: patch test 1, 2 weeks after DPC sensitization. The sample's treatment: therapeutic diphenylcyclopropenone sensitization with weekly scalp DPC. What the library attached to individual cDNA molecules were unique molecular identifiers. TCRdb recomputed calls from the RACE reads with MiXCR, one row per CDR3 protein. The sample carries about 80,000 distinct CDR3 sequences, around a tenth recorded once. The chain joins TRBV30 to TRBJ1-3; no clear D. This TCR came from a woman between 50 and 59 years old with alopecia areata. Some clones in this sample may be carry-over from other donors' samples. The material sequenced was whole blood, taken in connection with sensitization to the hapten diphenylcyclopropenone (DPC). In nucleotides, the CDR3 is TGTGCCTGGAGGAGCACAGTCTCTGGAAACACCATATATTTT. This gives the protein CAWRSTVSGNTIYF.